This TCR beta chain originates from a study of blood T cell repertoires in COVID-19. In the original processing: Estimation of nucleated cell counts relied on the amplification of reference gene primers. Assay: immunoSEQ multiplex PCR; the TCRdb copy retains only in-frame clones and omits some. V, J and clone size are those of that table, while D and trimming were read from the DNA. This table holds about 120,000 clones, roughly four fifths found once. The clonotype comes from a human donor in a cohort sampled during active COVID-19. Sequenced input: peripheral blood.

CDR3 amino acids: CASSYPAGQGEYGYTF. The CDR3 DNA sequence: TGTGCCAGCAGTTACCCGGCGGGACAGGGTGAATATGGCTACACCTTC. This sequence joins TRBV28 and TRBJ1-2, with 9 bases fitting TRBD1. Germline-derived CDR1 and CDR2 are MDHEN and SYDVKM. The trim removed 4 bases at V and 5 bases at J, leaving 11 bases unmatched. The CDR3 covers 16 residues.